Sequencing of this TCR beta chain was carried out in a study of vaccination effects on CD4 cells after COVID-19. Study-wide findings and caveats: After vaccination of healthy people, only 1 of 255 vaccine-induced clones cross-reacted with common cold coronaviruses.

V gave up 6 bases and J gave up 4 bases; unmatched junction bases: 2. In germline, CDR1 is LNHDA, CDR2 SQIVND (reference sequence). The CDR3 loop spans 13 amino acids. As for this clone: Its antigen remains unidentified.

Libraries were prepared by immunoSEQ multiplex PCR; TCRdb keeps only in-frame clonotypes and omits some of them. The repertoire holds around 45,000 clones, with roughly 72% as singletons. Antigen-specific CD4+ T cells expanded by the ViraFEST assay with viral peptide pools were then sequenced. Subsequent to a culture period of around 10 days, CD4+ T cells were isolated. Vaccinated participants had no history of SARS-CoV-2 infection and tested negative for nucleocapsid antibodies. The sequences come from CD4+ T cells from PBMCs cultured with SARS-CoV-2 spike peptides, collected before COVID-19 vaccination. The genes are TRBV19 and TRBJ2-5; 10 bases are shared with TRBD1. The sequence derives from a human donor who received a COVID-19 vaccine. CDR3 in amino acids: CASRTGGRETQYF. The CDR3 nucleotides are TGTGCCAGTAGGACAGGGGGCCGAGAGACCCAGTACTTC.